This T cell receptor (beta chain) was retrieved from a study of shared clonotypes between healthy human individuals. Study-wide findings and caveats: Several donors showed sharing of around 5.3% of naive CD4 clonotypes. Only blood underwent sampling, and tissue repertoires likely differ.

It was roughly 210 ng DNA, about 30,000 T cell genomes, that sorted-subset replicate PCRs used. Authors' analysis steps: ImmunoSEQ sequences covered only the junction and lacked quality scores; filtering therefore differed. This table comes from immunoSEQ multiplex PCR, and its TCRdb copy is limited to in-frame clones, with some not included. V and J calls and clone size follow that table, whereas D and trimming were derived from the DNA. The sample includes about 590,000 clones, about 95% of them seen just once. As regards this clone: Antigen: not known.

Trimming took 10 bases from V and 2 from J, leaving 12 bases between them. CDR1 and CDR2 (germline): SGHAT, FQNNGV. The CDR3 is 12 residues long. Naive CD8 cells lacked CD45RO, underwent positive selection for CCR7 and left out terminally differentiated effector memory CD45RA+ cells. V usage is TRBV11-2 and J usage is TRBJ2-7, with D perhaps TRBD2 (6 bases). The sample was naive CD8+ T cells sorted from blood. This TCR derives from a woman younger than 45 in good health. The CDR3 here is CATGEDAYEQYF. As DNA, the CDR3 is TGTGCCACGGGAGAGGACGCCTACGAGCAGTACTTC.